This TCR beta chain comes out of a study of cytomegalovirus exposure and HLA in healthy donors. The CDR3 runs 14 residues. After removal of 4 bases from V and 4 bases from J, the junction contained 5 bases not matched to a gene. Germline V gene data show CDR1 as SQVTM and CDR2 as ANQGSEA. It was with 60 Vbeta and 13 Jbeta primers that the PCR ran. TCRdb's copy holds only in-frame clones and misses some; the assay was immunoSEQ multiplex PCR. This sample has over 100,000 clones, with roughly 60% found just once. The sample taken for sequencing was PBMCs. The chain couples TRBV29-1 to TRBJ1-1; 11 bases are a match to TRBD1. The clonotype comes from a human donor in good health. CDR3 sequence: CSVARDRGSTEAFF. In nucleotides, the CDR3 is TGCAGCGTTGCCCGGGACAGGGGGTCCACTGAAGCTTTCTTT.